Shown below are 21 T cell receptor beta chains from a single sample sequenced in a study of radiotherapy plus CTLA-4 blockade in lung cancer (dated by TCRdb to 2016 to 2019). Receptor amplification or capture employed the immunoSEQ multiplex PCR assay. In its TCRdb copy, this immuneACCESS table keeps in-frame sequences only and misses some clones. Where compared with another copy, unresolved V genes explain less than half of these, and the others have no known cause. Across this sample there are about 72,000 clones, with 78% seen only once. The leading ten clones occupy around 7% of the sample. The starting material was peripheral blood, obtained from a patient treated with radiotherapy plus ipilimumab. Receptor source: a human donor with non-small cell lung cancer who had a complete response to radiotherapy plus ipilimumab.

The gene calls are TRBV5-6 and TRBJ1-3; TRBD1 matches 7 bases. The CDR3 contains 16 residues. Germline assignment: CDR1 SGHDT and CDR2 YYEEEE. The V and J ends lost 0 bases and 2 bases, in that order; junction bases with no gene match: 5. The CDR3 DNA reads as TGTGCCAGCAGCTTGGCCTATACAGGGGCTGGAAACACCATATATTTT. Translating it yields CASSLAYTGAGNTIYF.

This rearrangement joins TRBV13 to TRBJ2-1, with D possibly being TRBD2 (5 bases). This CDR3 comprises 15 residues. The germline V and J ends were trimmed by 4 bases and 0 bases, with 10 bases remaining between them. Germline V CDR1 and CDR2: PRHDT, FYEKMQ (reference sequence). The DNA of the CDR3 is TGTGCCAGCAGCTCCACTAGGGACTCCTACAATGAGCAGTTCTTC. Residues: CASSSTRDSYNEQFF.

The chain has TRBV12-5 and TRBJ2-7; 10 bases fit TRBD1. V shed 6 bases, J shed 4 bases, and the junction held 9 bases outside the gene matches. Germline loops: CDR1 LGHNT, CDR2 FRNRAP. The CDR3 runs 15 residues. The DNA of the CDR3 is TGTGCTAGTGGGCCCGGACAGGGGGGGAGGTACGAGCAGTACTTC. As protein: CASGPGQGGRYEQYF.

V is TRBV18 and J is TRBJ1-5; D possibly corresponds to TRBD1 (5 bases). V lost 5 bases to trimming and J lost 5 bases, with 10 bases between them. This CDR3 contains 13 residues. From germline, CDR1 is KGHSH and CDR2 LQKENI. This chain's CDR3 is CASSRGEDQPQHF. The CDR3, as DNA: TGTGCCAGCTCAAGGGGTGAAGATCAGCCCCAGCATTTT.

The chain recombines TRBV11-2 with TRBJ2-5; D is unresolved. Per germline, CDR1 SGHAT and CDR2 FQNNGV. CDR3 size: 12 residues. The ends were cut back, 2 bases at V and 1 base at J, with 2 bases in the middle. This chain's CDR3 is CASSLLQETQYF. The CDR3 bases are TGTGCCAGCAGCTTACTCCAAGAGACCCAGTACTTC.

V is TRBV9 and J is TRBJ1-4; D gene unclear. Germline CDR1 reads SGDLS; CDR2 reads YYNGEE. This CDR3 region has 15 residues. The V gene lost 3 bases and the J gene lost 5 bases, with 14 bases spanning the gap. CDR3 in DNA: TGTGCCAGCAGCGCCACGGGAGTTAGGAATGAAAAACTGTTTTTT. This translates into CASSATGVRNEKLFF. The whole variable domain, filled in from reference TRBV9 and TRBJ1-4, reads DSGVTQTPKHLITATGQRVTLRCSPRSGDLSVYWYQQSLDQGLQFLIQYYNGEERAKGNILERFSAQQFPDLHSELNLSSLELGDSALYFCASSATGVRNEKLFFGSGTQLSVL.

This clone was observed once. This sample also contains other DNA sequences that code for the same CDR3. The chain couples TRBV18 to TRBJ1-2, with 7 bases lining up with TRBD1. The CDR3 is 16 amino acids. The J segment lost 4 bases and the V segment lost 3 bases, leaving 11 bases of the junction unmatched. Germline V gene lookup returns CDR1 KGHSH and CDR2 LQKENI. The DNA for the CDR3 is TGTGCCAGCTCACCGATCCGACAGGGATGGAGCTATGGCTACACCTTC. It yields the protein CASSPIRQGWSYGYTF.

V gene TRBV4-1 combines with J gene TRBJ1-2; maybe TRBD1 (5 bases). Germline V gene data show CDR1 as MGHRA and CDR2 as YSYEKL. The CDR3 loop spans 15 amino acids. The V end was cut by 4 bases, the J end by 4 bases, with 16 bases between. CDR3 amino acids: CASSLIFPDSYGYTF. The CDR3 region has the DNA TGCGCCAGCAGCCTAATCTTCCCCGACAGCTATGGCTACACCTTC.

The V call is TRBV11-3, the J call TRBJ2-4, with D possibly matching TRBD2 (5 bases). There are 13 residues in the CDR3. Trimming shortened V by 8 bases and J by 0 bases, and 8 bases separated the two germline ends. Germline CDR1 reads SGHNT; CDR2 reads YENEEA. The chain's CDR3 is CASSGEAKNIQYF. As DNA, the CDR3 is TGTGCCAGCTCCGGGGAAGCCAAAAACATTCAGTACTTC.

The CDR3 reads CASSAYRGGTDTQYF. The DNA of the CDR3 is TGTGCCAGCAGCGCCTACAGGGGCGGCACAGATACGCAGTATTTT. The V gene is TRBV7-2, the J gene TRBJ2-3; 7 positions agree with TRBD1. This CDR3 has 15 residues. Germline loops: CDR1 SGHTA, CDR2 FQGNSA. Germline trimming cut 5 bases from V and 1 base from J; bases unmatched to any gene: 6.

This clone was recorded a few times. The V gene is TRBV5-1, the J gene TRBJ2-3; D is unclear. Germline V gene lookup returns CDR1 SGHRS and CDR2 YFSETQ. The V and J ends lost 0 bases and 4 bases respectively, with 0 bases between them. The CDR3 covers 11 residues. CDR3: CASSLADTQYF. The CDR3 nucleotides read TGCGCCAGCAGCTTGGCAGATACGCAGTATTTT. The full variable domain, its missing parts supplied by reference TRBV5-1 and TRBJ2-3, is KAGVTQTPRYLIKTRGQQVTLSCSPISGHRSVSWYQQTPGQGLQFLFEYFSETQRNKGNFPGRFSGRQFSNSRSEMNVSTLELGDSALYLCASSLADTQYFGPGTRLTVL.

This sequence joins TRBV5-1 and TRBJ1-1; no firm D call. The CDR3 is 11 amino acids. The V end lost 0 bases, the J end lost 11 bases, and 8 bases lay between the germline ends. The germline V gene encodes CDR1 SGHRS and CDR2 YFSETQ. This CDR3 is CASSLVGEAFF. CDR3 nucleotides: TGCGCCAGCAGCTTGGTTGGGGAGGCTTTCTTT.

CDR3 DNA: TGTGCTACTAGACAAAGTAGAACTAGCACAGATACGCAGTATTTT. Encoded protein: CATRQSRTSTDTQYF. V is TRBV12-5 and J is TRBJ2-3; D call uncertain. The length of the CDR3 is 15 residues. The germline V gene has CDR1 LGHNT and CDR2 FRNRAP. V was cut by 10 bases and J by 0 bases, with 17 bases left in between.

The CDR3 region is CASSPDQGANTGELFF. Here the CDR3 DNA reads TGTGCCAGCTCACCCGACCAGGGGGCGAACACCGGGGAGCTGTTTTTT. This rearrangement joins TRBV18 to TRBJ2-2, with 7 bases aligning to TRBD1. The germline gives CDR1 KGHSH, CDR2 LQKENI. V shed 3 bases and J 0 bases; nucleotides not matched to a gene: 4. The CDR3 extends over 16 amino acids.

The CDR3 is CASSLFSGTGGEQYV. CDR3 nucleotide sequence: TGTGCCAGCAGCTTATTCTCCGGGACAGGGGGCGAGCAGTACGTC. The chain carries TRBV11-2 and TRBJ2-7; 11 bases match TRBD1. This CDR3 comprises 15 residues. Germline trimming cut 2 bases from V and 6 bases from J; bases unmatched to any gene: 6. Germline assignment: CDR1 SGHAT and CDR2 FQNNGV.

This sequence joins TRBV5-1 and TRBJ1-3; D might be TRBD1 (6 bases). The CDR3 loop spans 16 amino acids. Per the germline V gene, CDR1 is SGHRS and CDR2 is YFSETQ. V dropped 0 bases and J dropped 0 bases, with 10 bases sitting between them. The CDR3 loop reads CASSLEGGSSGNTIYF. As DNA, the CDR3 is TGCGCCAGCAGCTTGGAAGGGGGTTCCTCTGGAAACACCATATATTTT. Filled out from reference TRBV5-1 and TRBJ1-3, the complete variable domain reads KAGVTQTPRYLIKTRGQQVTLSCSPISGHRSVSWYQQTPGQGLQFLFEYFSETQRNKGNFPGRFSGRQFSNSRSEMNVSTLELGDSALYLCASSLEGGSSGNTIYFGEGSWLTVV.

The table lists this clone with a few counts. The chain uses TRBV5-4 and TRBJ2-7, with D perhaps TRBD2 (7 bases). The CDR3 has 15 residues. Germline lookup yields CDR1 SGHNT and CDR2 YYREEE (reference sequence). V was trimmed by 2 bases and J by 4 bases, leaving 16 bases between them. In nucleotides, the CDR3 is TGTGCCAGCAGCTTTTTCCCCGGGGGGCCGTACGAGCAGTACGTC. The encoded protein is CASSFFPGGPYEQYV.

The J gene is TRBJ2-3, the V gene TRBV9, with D uncertain. The CDR3 runs 15 residues. Germline loops: CDR1 SGDLS, CDR2 YYNGEE. Trimming took off 4 bases at V and 1 base at J, with 13 bases between the two ends. The CDR3 loop reads CASSLKTDGTDTQYF. The CDR3 DNA reads as TGTGCCAGCAGCCTAAAAACGGACGGCACAGATACGCAGTATTTT.

This rearrangement joins TRBV6-1 to TRBJ2-7, with D unclear. Germline V CDR1 and CDR2: MNHNS, SASEGT. CDR3 length equals 14 residues. V lost 6 bases, J lost 5 bases, and 17 bases lay in between. The CDR3 spells CASSLKGLGHEQYV. DNA of the CDR3: TGTGCCAGCAGCCTGAAAGGCCTCGGGCACGAGCAGTACGTC.

The chain links TRBV21-1 to TRBJ2-4. TRBV21-1 is annotated as a pseudogene. The CDR3 has 13 residues. The CDR3 DNA is TGTGCCAGCAGTCATGCCCCTTGGTACATTCAGTACTTC. Residues: CASSHAPWYIQYF.

This sequence joins TRBV9 and TRBJ2-1; D possibly corresponds to TRBD2 (7 bases). Between the trimmed V and J ends, which lost 7 bases and 9 bases, there was a span of 23 bases. CDR3 length equals 15 residues. Germline V gene sequence: CDR1 SGDLS, CDR2 YYNGEE. CDR3 sequence: CASSPSSGGGVEQFF. The CDR3 DNA reads as TGTGCCAGCTCCCCATCTAGCGGAGGGGGGGTTGAGCAGTTCTTC.